This T cell receptor (beta chain) was identified during a study of cytomegalovirus exposure and HLA in healthy donors. 13 Jbeta primers and 60 Vbeta primers were used for the PCR. TCRdb's table, derived via immunoSEQ multiplex PCR, lists solely in-frame clones and lacks some. The top ten clones hold approximately 2.5% of a sample with roughly 150,000 clones, approximately 84% of them seen once. General observations from the study: In all likelihood, a cluster of highly shared sequence variants was a sequencing artifact. As a later analysis revealed, most CMV-associated TCR beta chains appeared HLA-restricted.

The CDR3 loop spans 14 amino acids. The germline CDR1 and CDR2 sequences are SGHVS and FQNEAQ. V shed 1 base and J shed 5 bases, with 12 bases lying between them. To note about this clone: What it binds is not known.

The sequence was collected from a man younger than 40 in good health and CMV-seropositive. What was sequenced was PBMCs. The J gene is TRBJ2-7, the V gene TRBV7-8, with TRBD1 as a possible D gene (5 bases). CDR3 DNA sequence: TGTGCCAGCAGCTTAGGGGCTAGGGGCAACGAGCAGTACTTC. Its protein product is CASSLGARGNEQYF.